These 10 T cell receptor beta chains came from one sample sequenced in a study of regulatory T cells in long-lasting Graves disease. The time point denotes: persistent/refractory GD, antithyroid drugs over 5 years with positive TRAb. PBMCs provided the RNA from which the TCR library was made. Relying on iRepertoire HTBI primers and Arm-PCR of CDR3 regions, the team built TCR beta libraries. TCRdb called the multiplex PCR reads again in MiXCR, with one record for every CDR3 protein. The table shows about 660,000 distinct CDR3 sequences, with about 30% occurring only once. The source was peripheral blood mononuclear cells (PBMCs), collected when the disease was refractory, from a patient treated with antithyroid drugs. The receptor source for this set is a female donor with Graves disease.

J is TRBJ1-1 and V is TRBV27; 10 bases are a match to TRBD1. The CDR3 runs 18 residues. Germline V gene lookup returns CDR1 MNHEY and CDR2 SMNVEV (reference sequence). After removal of 5 bases from V and 10 bases from J, the junction contained 22 bases not matched to a gene. CDR3 coding DNA: TGTGCCAGCAGTCCCCGCTACCCGACAGGGGGCCCTGTTCAGGCAGCTTTCTTT. Its translation is CASSPRYPTGGPVQAAFF.

Concerning this clonotype: Since no conserved phenylalanine or tryptophan closes the CDR3, a read error is the likely cause. The chain employs TRBV15 and TRBJ2-7; 7 bases match TRBD1. The trim removed 3 bases at V and 3 bases at J, leaving 8 bases unmatched. The CDR3 extends over 15 amino acids. Germline V gene sequence: CDR1 LNHNV, CDR2 YYDKDF (reference sequence). The CDR3 here is CATSSNRGANYEQYL. For the CDR3, the DNA is TGTGCCACCAGCAGTAACAGGGGTGCTAACTACGAGCAGTACCTC.

This clonotype was picked up a small number of times. This chain uses TRBV29-1 with TRBJ1-3; D perhaps matches TRBD1 (5 bases). V shed 5 bases and J shed 4 bases, with 9 bases lying between them. CDR1 and CDR2 (germline): SQVTM, ANQGSEA. This CDR3 comprises 12 residues. CDR3 residues: CSVRGGGNTIYF. CDR3 sequence (DNA): TGCAGCGTTAGGGGCGGAGGAAACACCATATATTTT.

At least ten counts were recorded for this clonotype. The chain combines TRBV28 with TRBJ1-5, with 9 bases identical to TRBD1. Germline V CDR1 and CDR2: MDHEN, SYDVKM. Unmatched junction bases numbered 12, after V lost 11 bases and J lost 4 bases. The CDR3 length is 15 residues. The CDR3: CASRDREMKNQPQHF. The CDR3 region has the DNA TGTGCCTCCCGGGACAGGGAGATGAAAAATCAGCCCCAGCATTTT.

This clonotype was counted a few times. V is TRBV15 and J is TRBJ1-1, with D unresolved. Germline V gene data show CDR1 as LNHNV and CDR2 as YYDKDF (reference sequence). With 8 bases removed from V and 0 bases from J, the gap between germline ends came to 7 bases. The CDR3 totals 12 residues. The CDR3 loop is CATSRVNTEAFF. In DNA form, the CDR3 reads TGTGCCACCTCACGCGTGAACACTGAAGCTTTCTTT.

This clonotype was observed a few times. This chain uses TRBV29-1 with TRBJ1-2; D unclear. The V end was cut by 3 bases, the J end by 4 bases, with 9 bases between. The V gene's germline CDR1 is SQVTM and CDR2 ANQGSEA. This CDR3 contains 12 residues. CDR3 amino acids: CSVEYSTYGYTF. CDR3 bases: TGCAGCGTTGAGTACAGCACCTATGGCTACACCTTC.

This clonotype was counted between two and nine times. This chain uses TRBV7-2 with TRBJ1-4, with TRBD1 as a possible D gene (5 bases). The V end was cut by 5 bases, the J end by 2 bases, with 12 bases between. CDR3 size: 15 residues. Germline CDR1 SGHTA, CDR2 FQGNSA. The CDR3: CASSPYRTTNEKLFF. The CDR3 DNA reads as TGTGCCAGCAGCCCCTACAGGACTACTAATGAAAAACTGTTTTTT.

This clonotype was observed a handful of times. The rearrangement links TRBV5-1 to TRBJ1-1; 7 nucleotides line up with TRBD1. The CDR3 runs 16 residues. Germline CDR1 SGHRS, CDR2 YFSETQ. V gave up 4 bases and J gave up 1 base; unmatched junction bases: 10. The CDR3 DNA sequence: TGCGCCAGCAGCCCCCGCGGGGGACAGCAGAACACTGAAGCTTTCTTT. Translating gives CASSPRGGQQNTEAFF.

The CDR3 loop reads CASSFSRGYSYEQYF. In nucleotides, the CDR3 is TGTGCCAGCAGTTTCTCGCGGGGATACTCCTACGAGCAGTACTTC. This chain connects TRBV28 to TRBJ2-7, with a tentative D call TRBD2 (6 bases). The germline V gene has CDR1 MDHEN and CDR2 SYDVKM. Trimming took 3 bases from V and 0 from J, leaving 12 bases between them. This CDR3 is built from 15 residues.

This rearrangement joins TRBV20-1 to TRBJ2-2; perhaps TRBD1 as D (5 bases). The CDR3 has 13 amino acids. Per germline, CDR1 DFQATT and CDR2 SNEGSKA (reference sequence). The ends were cut back, 5 bases at V and 1 base at J, with 8 bases in the middle. CDR3: CSAAGQNTGELFF. In DNA, the CDR3 is TGCAGTGCTGCCGGACAGAACACCGGGGAGCTGTTTTTT.